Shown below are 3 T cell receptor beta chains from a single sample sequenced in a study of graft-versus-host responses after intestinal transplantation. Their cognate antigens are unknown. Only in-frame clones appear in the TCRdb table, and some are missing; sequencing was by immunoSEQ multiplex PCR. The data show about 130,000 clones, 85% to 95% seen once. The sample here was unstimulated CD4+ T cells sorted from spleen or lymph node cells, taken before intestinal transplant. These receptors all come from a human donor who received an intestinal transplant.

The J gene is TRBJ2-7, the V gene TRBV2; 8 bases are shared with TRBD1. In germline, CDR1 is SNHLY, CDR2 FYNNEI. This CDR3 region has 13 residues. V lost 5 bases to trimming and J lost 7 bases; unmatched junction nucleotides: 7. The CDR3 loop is CASSYGQGWEQYF. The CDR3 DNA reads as TGTGCCAGCAGTTACGGACAGGGTTGGGAGCAGTACTTC.

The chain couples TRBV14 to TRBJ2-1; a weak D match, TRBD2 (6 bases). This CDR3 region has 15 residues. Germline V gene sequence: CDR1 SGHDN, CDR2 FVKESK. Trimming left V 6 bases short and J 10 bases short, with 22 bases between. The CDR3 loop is CASRPSIKEGREQFF. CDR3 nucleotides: TGTGCCAGCAGGCCTAGTATAAAGGAGGGGAGGGAGCAGTTCTTC. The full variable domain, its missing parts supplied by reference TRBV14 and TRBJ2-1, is EAGVTQFPSHSVIEKGQTVTLRCDPISGHDNLYWYRRVMGKEIKFLLHFVKESKQDESGMPNNRFLAERTGGTYSTLKVQPAELEDSGVYFCASRPSIKEGREQFFGPGTRLTVL.

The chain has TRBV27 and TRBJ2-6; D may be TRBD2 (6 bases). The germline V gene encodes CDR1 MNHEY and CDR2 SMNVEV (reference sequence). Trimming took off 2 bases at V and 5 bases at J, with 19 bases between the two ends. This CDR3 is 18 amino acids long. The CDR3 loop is CASSLRVWDSGWANVLTF. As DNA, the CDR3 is TGTGCCAGCAGTTTAAGAGTCTGGGACTCCGGGTGGGCCAACGTCCTGACTTTC.